The rows below give T cell receptor beta chains drawn from one sample of a study of PD-1 blockade in mismatch repair-deficient tumors. Sequencing used immunoSEQ multiplex PCR; TCRdb keeps in-frame clones, though not all of them. The table lists around 40,000 clones, roughly 80% of them singletons. The starting material was peripheral blood, obtained 4 weeks after starting pembrolizumab. The receptors stem from an adult with mismatch repair-deficient cancer. Each CDR3 is given with its conserved first and last residue. The order of the fields is clone size, D gene, V gene, J gene, CDR3 protein, CDR3 DNA. D genes are given only for firm matches. Rows may omit the clone size; those that give it use once, few, many or a size class.

large	-	TRBV7-9	TRBJ2-7	CASSHGTDYEQYF	TGTGCCAGCAGCCACGGGACGGACTACGAGCAGTACTTC
-	-	TRBV7-6	TRBJ2-1	CASSYGLSRNEQFF	TGTGCCAGCAGCTACGGACTATCTAGGAATGAGCAGTTCTTC
-	TRBD2	TRBV11-3	TRBJ2-1	CASSQGLHSYNEQFF	TGTGCCAGCAGCCAGGGACTACACTCCTACAATGAGCAGTTCTTC
-	TRBD2	TRBV5-1	TRBJ2-5	CASSFGLAGGETQYF	TGCGCCAGCAGTTTCGGACTAGCGGGAGGAGAGACCCAGTACTTC
-	-	TRBV9	TRBJ2-3	CASSPRPERSSTDTQYF	TGTGCCAGCAGCCCAAGACCAGAGCGGAGCTCCACAGATACGCAGTATTTT
once	-	TRBV11-2	TRBJ2-7	CASSLVWYHEQYF	TGTGCCAGCAGCTTAGTTTGGTACCACGAGCAGTACTTC
few	-	TRBV7-8	TRBJ1-4	CASSPLKGGTNEKLFF	TGTGCCAGCAGCCCACTCAAAGGGGGGACTAATGAAAAACTGTTTTTT
once	-	TRBV2	TRBJ2-1	CASSGDSYNEQFF	TGTGCCAGCAGTGGGGACTCTTACAATGAGCAGTTCTTC
-	TRBD1	TRBV7-2	TRBJ2-2	CASSLRPGGQASNTGELFF	TGTGCCAGCAGCTTGAGACCAGGGGGACAGGCCTCGAACACCGGGGAGCTGTTTTTT
-	-	TRBV4-2	TRBJ2-1	CASSQDGPLSEQFF	TGTGCCAGCAGCCAAGATGGGCCCCTTAGTGAGCAGTTCTTC
-	TRBD1	TRBV5-4	TRBJ1-4	CASSYTGGAGNEKLFF	TGTGCCAGCAGTTATACAGGGGGCGCGGGGAATGAAAAACTGTTTTTT
-	TRBD2	TRBV6-6	TRBJ2-7	CASSYGGGEQYF	TGTGCCAGCAGTTACGGGGGGGGCGAGCAGTACTTC
-	-	TRBV6-4	TRBJ2-6	CASSEEVSGANVLTF	TGTGCCAGCAGTGAGGAGGTCTCTGGGGCCAACGTCCTGACTTTC
few	-	TRBV6-6	TRBJ2-2	CASSDREAGELFF	TGTGCCAGCAGTGACAGGGAGGCCGGGGAGCTGTTTTTT
few	-	TRBV27	TRBJ2-3	CATGELTDTQYF	TGTGCCACCGGGGAGCTGACAGATACGCAGTATTTT
-	TRBD1	TRBV2	TRBJ1-4	CAGSGTEREKLFF	TGTGCCGGTTCCGGGACAGAGAGGGAAAAACTGTTTTTT
once	-	TRBV19	TRBJ1-4	CASTTATNEKLFF	TGTGCCAGTACGACTGCAACTAATGAAAAACTGTTTTTT